Following are 19 T cell receptor beta chains from one sample sequenced in a study of shared clonotypes between healthy human individuals. TCRdb's copy holds only in-frame clones and misses some; the assay was immunoSEQ multiplex PCR. The sample yields roughly 1.4 million clones, 98% seen once. Material for sequencing was naive CD4+ T cells sorted from blood. Subset denoted: CD45RA+ positively selected. These receptors originate from a man younger than 40 in good health.

The rearrangement links TRBV6-1 to TRBJ2-5; D is ambiguous. Trimming shortened V by 5 bases and J by 4 bases, and 14 bases separated the two germline ends. Germline V gives CDR1 MNHNS, CDR2 SASEGT. This CDR3 has 14 amino acids. The CDR3 spells CASSLTIRAETQYF. CDR3 sequence (DNA): TGTGCCAGCAGTCTTACCATCCGGGCAGAGACCCAGTACTTC.

This chain connects TRBV11-2 to TRBJ2-2; maybe TRBD2 (6 bases). Trimming took 5 bases from V and 2 from J, leaving 18 bases between them. The germline V gene has CDR1 SGHAT and CDR2 FQNNGV. The CDR3 is made up of 17 amino acids. The CDR3 DNA reads TGTGCCAGCAGCCCACCCCCGGGGGAACCAAACACCGGGGAGCTGTTTTTT. Translation: CASSPPPGEPNTGELFF.

The rearrangement links TRBV25-1 to TRBJ1-4; unclear D gene. The CDR3 spans 15 residues. The V end was cut by 1 base, the J end by 6 bases, with 12 bases between. Per germline, CDR1 MGHDK and CDR2 SYGVNS. CDR3 loop: CASSESGRLDEKLFF. The CDR3 nucleotides read TGTGCCAGCAGTGAATCTGGCCGACTAGATGAAAAACTGTTTTTT. The whole variable domain, filled in from reference TRBV25-1 and TRBJ1-4, reads EADIYQTPRYLVIGTGKKITLECSQTMGHDKMYWYQQDPGMELHLIHYSYGVNSTEKGDLSSESTVSRIRTEHFPLTLESARPSHTSQYLCASSESGRLDEKLFFGSGTQLSVL.

The rearrangement joins TRBV5-6 to TRBJ2-7; D is unresolved. CDR1 SGHDT and CDR2 YYEEEE come from the germline V gene. Deletions cut 2 bases from V and 3 bases from J, with 12 bases between. This CDR3 spans 14 amino acids. In DNA, the CDR3 is TGTGCCAGCAGCTTACGACTCTCCATCTACGAGCAGTACTTC. Protein sequence: CASSLRLSIYEQYF.

The CDR3, as DNA: TGCGCCAGCAGGACTAGCGGGAGGGCCTTGGGCGGGGAGCTGTTTTTT. Translated, it gives CASRTSGRALGGELFF. The chain joins TRBV10-2 to TRBJ2-2; 14 bases are shared with TRBD2. V was clipped by 6 bases and J by 7 bases; unmatched bases: 7. From germline, CDR1 is WSHSY and CDR2 SAAADI. CDR3 length: 16 amino acids.

Points on this clone: In the same sample, other DNA sequences code for this CDR3. DNA of the CDR3: TGTGCCAGCAGTTTGACTAGCGGAAGCTCCTACGAGCAGTACTTC. It specifies CASSLTSGSSYEQYF. The V and J genes are TRBV28 and TRBJ2-7, with TRBD2 matching 9 bases. With 3 bases clipped from V and 0 bases from J, the junction kept 3 bases outside the gene matches. Germline V gene data show CDR1 as MDHEN and CDR2 as SYDVKM. This CDR3 spans 15 amino acids.

CDR3 loop: CASGNPGLEVTGELFF. The CDR3 DNA sequence: TGTGCCAGCGGCAATCCGGGACTAGAGGTCACCGGGGAGCTGTTTTTT. This chain joins TRBV11-3 and TRBJ2-2; 8 nucleotides align to TRBD2. The trim removed 8 bases at V and 4 bases at J, leaving 12 bases unmatched. Germline CDR1 and CDR2: SGHNT and YENEEA. This CDR3 has 16 residues.

V usage is TRBV2 and J usage is TRBJ1-4, with 11 bases lining up with TRBD1. Unmatched junction bases numbered 7, after V lost 6 bases and J lost 7 bases. CDR1 is SNHLY and CDR2 is FYNNEI in the germline V gene. The CDR3 has 15 residues. In DNA, the CDR3 is TGTGCCAGCAGAGTGATGGGGACAGGGGGTGAAAAACTGTTTTTT. Translated, it gives CASRVMGTGGEKLFF.

The rearrangement links TRBV18 to TRBJ2-3; D is unclear. The CDR3 length is 15 residues. In germline, CDR1 is KGHSH, CDR2 LQKENI. Trimming removed 1 base at V and 5 bases at J, with 13 bases between. The CDR3 spells CASSPLILPQDTQYF. The CDR3 bases are TGTGCCAGCTCACCACTTATTTTGCCCCAAGATACGCAGTATTTT.

With regard to this clone: Other DNA sequences of this sample code for an identical CDR3. The rearrangement links TRBV7-2 to TRBJ2-7; D call uncertain. CDR1 and CDR2 from the germline V gene are SGHTA and FQGNSA. The CDR3 loop spans 12 amino acids. V was shortened by 4 bases and J by 4 bases, with 8 bases between the two germline ends. The CDR3 DNA is TGTGCCAGCAGCTCCCAAGGGTACGAGCAGTACTTC. This gives the protein CASSSQGYEQYF.

This chain uses TRBV14 with TRBJ2-7, with a possible D match to TRBD2 (6 bases). The ends were cut back, 1 base at V and 0 bases at J, with 16 bases in the middle. Germline lookup yields CDR1 SGHDN and CDR2 FVKESK. The CDR3 is 17 amino acids. DNA of the CDR3: TGTGCCAGCAGCCAAGGACTAGGCGAGCCTTACTCCTACGAGCAGTACTTC. Amino acid sequence: CASSQGLGEPYSYEQYF.

The sample holds one count of this clone. The chain recombines TRBV10-3 with TRBJ2-5; unclear D gene. The CDR3 totals 13 residues. Per germline, CDR1 ENHRY and CDR2 SYGVKD. Trimming removed 3 bases from V and 5 bases from J, with 10 bases in between. CDR3 sequence: CAISDGVGETQYF. DNA for the CDR3: TGTGCCATCAGTGATGGTGTCGGGGAGACCCAGTACTTC.

V gene TRBV6-6 combines with J gene TRBJ2-7, with D possibly being TRBD2 (6 bases). Trimming stripped 4 bases from V and 3 bases from J, with 13 bases between. The CDR3 consists of 14 residues. The germline CDR1 and CDR2 sequences are MNHNY and SVGAGI (reference sequence). This chain's CDR3 is CASSLHGTYYEQYF. For the CDR3, the DNA is TGTGCCAGCAGTTTACACGGGACTTACTACGAGCAGTACTTC.

This clone is a singleton in its sample. V gene TRBV5-1 combines with J gene TRBJ2-1, with 12 bases matching TRBD2. Germline V gene sequence: CDR1 SGHRS, CDR2 YFSETQ. The V gene end was trimmed by 4 bases and the J gene end by 8 bases; junction bases not matched to a gene: 10. This CDR3 contains 16 residues. The DNA for the CDR3 is TGCGCCAGCAGCCCGACGACTAGCGGGAGCGGCGATGAGCAGTTCTTC. This gives the protein CASSPTTSGSGDEQFF.

The chain recombines TRBV7-9 with TRBJ2-3; 8 bases line up with TRBD2. The J segment lost 2 bases and the V segment lost 3 bases, leaving 10 bases of the junction unmatched. The CDR3 is 17 amino acids. In germline, CDR1 is SEHNR, CDR2 FQNEAQ (reference sequence). The CDR3 DNA sequence: TGTGCCAGCAGCTTCGGGGGGGTTAGCGGTTACACAGATACGCAGTATTTT. Translated, it gives CASSFGGVSGYTDTQYF.

The CDR3 coding sequence is TGTGCCAGCACCCTTAGTGTTCCCGCCAACGTCCTGACTTTC. It specifies CASTLSVPANVLTF. V usage is TRBV28 and J usage is TRBJ2-6, with D unresolved. This CDR3 has 14 residues. Trimming pared 7 bases from V and 7 bases from J, leaving 14 bases between. Germline CDR1 MDHEN, CDR2 SYDVKM.

V gene TRBV27 combines with J gene TRBJ1-2; D call uncertain. Trimming shortened V by 2 bases and J by 3 bases, and 7 bases separated the two germline ends. The CDR3 length is 13 residues. CDR1 is MNHEY and CDR2 is SMNVEV in the germline V gene (reference sequence). CDR3 nucleotides: TGTGCCAGCAGTTTAGGCAGCTACTATGGCTACACCTTC. This translates into CASSLGSYYGYTF.

The J gene is TRBJ2-7, the V gene TRBV6-1, with a weak D call TRBD1 (6 bases). The V gene lost 2 bases and the J gene lost 3 bases, with 17 bases spanning the gap. CDR1 is MNHNS and CDR2 is SASEGT in the germline V gene. The CDR3 has 16 residues. As DNA, the CDR3 is TGTGCCAGCAGTGAAAATAATTACAGGGCCTACTACGAGCAGTACTTC. It is translated as CASSENNYRAYYEQYF.

A word on this clone: This sample includes further DNA sequences coding for the same CDR3. The chain couples TRBV9 to TRBJ2-5; 8 bases match TRBD1. CDR1 SGDLS and CDR2 YYNGEE come from the germline V gene. This CDR3 contains 16 residues. The trim removed 5 bases at V and 1 base at J, leaving 10 bases unmatched. The CDR3 sequence is CASSVSTGQGQETQYF. The DNA of the CDR3 is TGTGCCAGCAGTGTAAGCACCGGACAGGGCCAAGAGACCCAGTACTTC.